The source of this TCR beta chain is a study of blood T cell repertoires in COVID-19. V dropped 4 bases and J dropped 3; count of bases not matched to a gene: 8. CDR1 LNHNV and CDR2 YYDKDF come from the germline V gene (reference sequence). There are 16 residues in the CDR3. Sequencing used immunoSEQ multiplex PCR; TCRdb keeps in-frame clones, though not all of them. Among over 200,000 clones listed, just under 90% were seen once. Sequenced material: PBMCs or T cells enriched from blood (not recorded which). The source is a man aged 25 to 45 who had recovered from COVID-19. This chain joins TRBV15 and TRBJ1-4, with 7 positions matching TRBD1. CDR3 amino acids: CATSKGQFVANEKLFF. CDR3 DNA: TGTGCCACCAGCAAGGGACAGTTTGTGGCTAATGAAAAACTGTTTTTT.